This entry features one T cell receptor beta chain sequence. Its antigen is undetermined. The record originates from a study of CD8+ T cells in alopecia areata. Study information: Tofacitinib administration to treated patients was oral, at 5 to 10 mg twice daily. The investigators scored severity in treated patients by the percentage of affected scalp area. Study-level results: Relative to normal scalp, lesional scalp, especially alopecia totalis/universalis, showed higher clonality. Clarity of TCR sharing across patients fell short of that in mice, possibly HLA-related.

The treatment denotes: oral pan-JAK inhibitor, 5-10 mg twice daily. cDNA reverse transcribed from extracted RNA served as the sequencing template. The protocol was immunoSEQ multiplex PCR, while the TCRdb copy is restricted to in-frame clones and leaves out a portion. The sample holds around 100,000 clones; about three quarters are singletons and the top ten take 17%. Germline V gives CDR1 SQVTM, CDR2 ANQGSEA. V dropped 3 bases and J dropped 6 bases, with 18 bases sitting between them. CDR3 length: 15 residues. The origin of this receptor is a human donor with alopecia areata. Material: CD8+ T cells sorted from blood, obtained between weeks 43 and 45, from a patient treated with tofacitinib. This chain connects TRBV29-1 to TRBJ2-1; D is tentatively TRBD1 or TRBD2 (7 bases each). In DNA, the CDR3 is TGCAGCGTTGACTCCAGGGGGGGGCCGGCCAATGAGCAGTTCTTC. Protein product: CSVDSRGGPANEQFF.